Detailed here is one T cell receptor (beta chain). Original methodology: By means of reference gene primer amplification, nucleated cell counts were estimated. Only in-frame clones appear in the TCRdb table, and some are missing; sequencing was by immunoSEQ multiplex PCR. That table supplies the V and J calls and clone size; D and trimming were determined from the DNA. This table has about 190,000 clones, 70% to 80% appearing once. From germline, CDR1 is SNHLY and CDR2 FYNNEI. Trimming removed 9 bases from V and 5 bases from J; junction bases left unmatched: 9. The CDR3 is 14 amino acids. These data originate in a study of blood T cell repertoires in COVID-19. Overall study: Samples came from the United States, Italy and Spain, spanning acute and convalescent COVID-19. T cells, B-cell-depleted T cells, or PBMCs supplied cDNA or gDNA.

The rearrangement joins TRBV2 to TRBJ2-5, with TRBD2 matching over 10 bases. Sequenced input: peripheral blood. This receptor was identified in a man between 50 and 59 years old who had recovered from COVID-19. The CDR3: CASGAGGPEETQYF. CDR3 bases: TGTGCCAGTGGAGCGGGAGGGCCGGAGGAGACCCAGTACTTC.